These 27 T cell receptor beta chains originate from one sample sequenced in a study of blood T cell repertoires in COVID-19. Data came from immunoSEQ multiplex PCR; TCRdb stores just in-frame clones and leaves some out. The sample contains 250,000 to 400,000 clones, 85% of which appear only once. The source material was PBMCs or T cells enriched from blood (not recorded which). Source of these receptors: a young woman who had been exposed to COVID-19.

In its sample, this clone was seen a few times. The chain has TRBV30 and TRBJ2-5; 8 nucleotides line up with TRBD2. Germline CDR1 reads GTSNPN; CDR2 reads SVGIG (reference sequence). Trimming took 7 bases from V and 4 from J; bases not matched to a gene: 8. CDR3 size: 13 residues. CDR3 residues: CASAQRERETQYF. The CDR3 DNA follows: TGTGCCTCGGCCCAGCGGGAGCGAGAGACCCAGTACTTC.

The CDR3 nucleotides read TGTGCCAGCAGTGTCAGGGGATACTCTGGAAACACCATATATTTT. Translating it yields CASSVRGYSGNTIYF. This sequence joins TRBV2 and TRBJ1-3; weak D call: TRBD1 (6 bases). Per the germline V gene, CDR1 is SNHLY and CDR2 is FYNNEI. The length of the CDR3 is 15 residues. V was cut by 4 bases and J by 0 bases, with 10 bases left in between.

The rearrangement joins TRBV19 to TRBJ1-2; 11 bases are shared with TRBD1. The CDR3 extends over 15 amino acids. V was clipped by 5 bases and J by 4 bases; unmatched bases: 6. Germline-derived CDR1 and CDR2 are LNHDA and SQIVND (reference sequence). The CDR3 coding sequence is TGTGCCAGTAGTTCACCGGGACAGGGGGGCTATGGCTACACCTTC. As protein: CASSSPGQGGYGYTF.

This chain links TRBV25-1 with TRBJ2-5; D might be TRBD1 (5 bases). CDR3 length: 13 residues. Germline values: CDR1 MGHDK, CDR2 SYGVNS. Trimming cost V 4 bases and J 1 base, with 7 bases left between them. CDR3 protein: CASSGGGQETQYF. The CDR3 coding sequence is TGTGCCAGCAGTGGGGGCGGCCAAGAGACCCAGTACTTC.

The chain carries TRBV2 and TRBJ2-1; TRBD2 matches 11 bases. This CDR3 is built from 15 residues. Losses at the gene ends were 5 bases for V and 4 bases for J; bases not matched to a gene: 4. The germline CDR1 and CDR2 sequences are SNHLY and FYNNEI. The CDR3 bases are TGTGCCAGCAGTCCCTCTAGCGGGAGGTACAATGAGCAGTTCTTC. Protein sequence: CASSPSSGRYNEQFF.

The rearrangement joins TRBV6-6 to TRBJ1-5; TRBD1 agrees at 12 bases. Germline loops: CDR1 MNHNY, CDR2 SVGAGI (reference sequence). V trimming: 5 bases; J trimming: 6 bases; junction bases outside the gene matches: 5. The CDR3 consists of 15 residues. CDR3 region: CASSRDRGLGQPQHF. DNA of the CDR3: TGTGCCAGCAGTCGGGACAGGGGGCTGGGTCAGCCCCAGCATTTT.

The chain combines TRBV10-3 with TRBJ1-1, with 8 bases aligning to TRBD1. CDR3 length equals 14 residues. Germline V gene data show CDR1 as ENHRY and CDR2 as SYGVKD. J lost 5 bases, V lost 7 bases, and 9 bases had no gene match. CDR3 coding DNA: TGTGCCATCAAAACACAGGGGGAGAGGACTGAAGCTTTCTTT. Encoded protein: CAIKTQGERTEAFF.

This sequence joins TRBV5-1 and TRBJ2-3, with D unresolved. Germline CDR1 and CDR2: SGHRS and YFSETQ. V lost 4 bases to trimming and J lost 0 bases, with 9 bases between them. The CDR3 is made up of 14 amino acids. CDR3 in DNA: TGCGCCAGCAGCCCCCGAGATAGCACAGATACGCAGTATTTT. Its translation is CASSPRDSTDTQYF. The complete variable domain, with remaining parts taken from reference TRBV5-1 and TRBJ2-3, reads KAGVTQTPRYLIKTRGQQVTLSCSPISGHRSVSWYQQTPGQGLQFLFEYFSETQRNKGNFPGRFSGRQFSNSRSEMNVSTLELGDSALYLCASSPRDSTDTQYFGPGTRLTVL.

The chain carries TRBV18 and TRBJ2-1, with D hard to call. Germline values: CDR1 KGHSH, CDR2 LQKENI. Trimming stripped 1 base from V and 1 base from J, with 14 bases between. This CDR3 contains 17 residues. CDR3 region: CASSPLEEADSYNEQFF. Here the CDR3 DNA reads TGTGCCAGCTCACCACTCGAGGAAGCTGATTCCTACAATGAGCAGTTCTTC. The variable domain in full, completed from reference TRBV18 and TRBJ2-1, reads NAGVMQNPRHLVRRRGQEARLRCSPMKGHSHVYWYRQLPEEGLKFMVYLQKENIIDESGMPKERFSAEFPKEGPSILRIQQVVRGDSAAYFCASSPLEEADSYNEQFFGPGTRLTVL.

This clone appeared once. The rearrangement uses TRBV12-3 or TRBV12-4 and TRBJ1-6, with 8 bases that match TRBD1. V shed 8 bases and J 9 bases; nucleotides not matched to a gene: 6. The CDR3 has 13 amino acids. The CDR3 reads CASQGAPGSPLHF. The CDR3 DNA is TGTGCCAGCCAGGGGGCGCCGGGTTCACCCCTCCACTTT.

About this clone itself: The sample has other DNA sequences that encode this CDR3 too. The chain employs TRBV7-8 and TRBJ1-2; D gene ambiguous. Between the trimmed V and J ends, which lost 1 base and 2 bases, there was a span of 5 bases. This CDR3 is 13 amino acids long. Per germline, CDR1 SGHVS and CDR2 FQNEAQ. The CDR3 nucleotides read TGTGCCAGCAGCTTAGACCTAAACTATGGCTACACCTTC. Its protein product is CASSLDLNYGYTF.

The chain combines TRBV28 with TRBJ2-7; perhaps TRBD2 as D (7 bases). V was trimmed by 2 bases and J by 7 bases, leaving 18 bases between them. The CDR3 spans 15 residues. Germline values: CDR1 MDHEN, CDR2 SYDVKM. The CDR3 DNA reads as TGTGCCAGCAGTTTAGGCGGAACGGGGGGCCGGGAGCAGTACTTC. Its translation is CASSLGGTGGREQYF.

This clone came up once. The gene calls are TRBV6-2 or TRBV6-3 and TRBJ2-3; 8 nucleotides match TRBD2. J was trimmed by 0 bases and V by 4 bases; bases with no gene match: 3. The CDR3 has 15 amino acids. Germline V CDR1 and CDR2: MNHEY, SVGEGT. The CDR3, as DNA: TGTGCCAGCAGTTCCGGGGGGGACAGCACAGATACGCAGTATTTT. This gives the protein CASSSGGDSTDTQYF.

The chain recombines TRBV5-1 with TRBJ1-6; tentative D call: TRBD1 (5 bases). CDR1 and CDR2 from the germline V gene are SGHRS and YFSETQ. CDR3 length equals 16 residues. Trimming removed 4 bases at V and 3 bases at J, with 14 bases between. The CDR3 here is CASSRDSEVYNSPLHF. DNA for the CDR3: TGCGCCAGCAGCCGAGACAGTGAGGTCTATAATTCACCCCTCCACTTT. Full variable domain (missing parts from reference TRBV5-1 and TRBJ1-6): KAGVTQTPRYLIKTRGQQVTLSCSPISGHRSVSWYQQTPGQGLQFLFEYFSETQRNKGNFPGRFSGRQFSNSRSEMNVSTLELGDSALYLCASSRDSEVYNSPLHFGNGTRLTVT.

The gene calls are TRBV7-6 and TRBJ1-3; maybe TRBD1 (6 bases). Trimming pared 0 bases from V and 0 bases from J, leaving 12 bases between. The length of the CDR3 is 17 residues. The germline CDR1 and CDR2 sequences are SGHVS and FNYEAQ. CDR3 sequence reads: CASSLASHRDSGNTIYF. CDR3 sequence (DNA): TGTGCCAGCAGCTTAGCGAGTCACAGGGACTCTGGAAACACCATATATTTT.

The CDR3 bases are TGTGCCAGCAGCTGGCAGGTGGGCCAGCCCCAGCATTTT. Residues: CASSWQVGQPQHF. This chain joins TRBV7-2 and TRBJ1-5, with D unclear. V was cut by 4 bases and J by 7 bases, with 11 bases left in between. The CDR3 is 13 amino acids. Germline-derived CDR1 and CDR2 are SGHTA and FQGNSA.

This clone has at least ten counts. This chain joins TRBV3-1 (or the pseudogene TRBV3-2) and TRBJ2-6, with TRBD1 matching over 7 bases. The length of the CDR3 is 18 residues. The V gene's germline CDR1 is LGHDT and CDR2 YNNKEL (reference sequence). The trim removed 0 bases at V and 0 bases at J, leaving 5 bases unmatched. The CDR3 region has the DNA TGTGCCAGCAGCCAAGAAAGGGGACAGACCTCTGGGGCCAACGTCCTGACTTTC. Amino acid sequence: CASSQERGQTSGANVLTF.

This rearrangement joins TRBV5-1 to TRBJ2-3; TRBD1 matches 7 bases. CDR1 is SGHRS and CDR2 is YFSETQ in the germline V gene. The junction had 9 bases not matched to a gene; V was cut back by 0 bases and J by 8 bases. The CDR3 extends over 15 amino acids. The CDR3 spells CASSLGQGDVRTQYF. Here the CDR3 DNA reads TGCGCCAGCAGCTTGGGGCAGGGGGACGTACGTACGCAGTATTTT. Full variable domain (outside the CDR3, taken from reference TRBV5-1 and TRBJ2-3): KAGVTQTPRYLIKTRGQQVTLSCSPISGHRSVSWYQQTPGQGLQFLFEYFSETQRNKGNFPGRFSGRQFSNSRSEMNVSTLELGDSALYLCASSLGQGDVRTQYFGPGTRLTVL.

The chain combines TRBV10-2 with TRBJ1-1; D ambiguous. The CDR3 totals 14 residues. The germline V and J ends were trimmed by 4 bases and 2 bases, with 11 bases remaining between them. Germline values: CDR1 WSHSY, CDR2 SAAADI. CDR3 region: CASSAGSINTEAFF. CDR3 DNA sequence: TGCGCCAGCAGTGCGGGGTCCATAAACACTGAAGCTTTCTTT.

The V and J genes are TRBV4-1 and TRBJ1-1; the match to TRBD1 covers 8 bases. The CDR3 runs to 17 residues. CDR1 and CDR2 from the germline V gene are MGHRA and YSYEKL. V shed 0 bases, J shed 2 bases, and the junction held 8 bases outside the gene matches. DNA for the CDR3: TGCGCCAGCAGCCAAGAGCCAGACAGGGGTGGCAACACTGAAGCTTTCTTT. Its protein is CASSQEPDRGGNTEAFF.

This clone was observed a handful of times. Other DNA sequences in the same sample also yield this CDR3. V is TRBV15 and J is TRBJ1-5; D may be TRBD1 (6 bases). CDR3 length equals 15 residues. The germline gives CDR1 LNHNV, CDR2 YYDKDF (reference sequence). The germline V and J ends were trimmed by 0 bases and 2 bases, with 8 bases remaining between them. This CDR3 is CATSRDPGGNQPQHF. The DNA for the CDR3 is TGTGCCACCAGCAGAGACCCAGGGGGCAATCAGCCCCAGCATTTT.

The V and J genes are TRBV4-1 and TRBJ1-4, with no clear D. Germline CDR1 and CDR2: MGHRA and YSYEKL. The CDR3 spans 15 residues. V was trimmed by 1 base and J by 4 bases, leaving 10 bases between them. DNA for the CDR3: TGCGCCAGCAGCCAAGTGGAGAGCAATAATGAAAAACTGTTTTTT. It yields the protein CASSQVESNNEKLFF.

This rearrangement joins TRBV30 to TRBJ1-6, with D unclear. The ends were cut back, 2 bases at V and 7 bases at J, with 15 bases in the middle. This CDR3 is built from 15 residues. Looked up from germline, CDR1 is GTSNPN and CDR2 is SVGIG (reference sequence). The CDR3 spells CAWSQTPTRNSPLHF. Here the CDR3 DNA reads TGTGCCTGGAGTCAGACACCGACCCGCAATTCACCCCTCCACTTT. Using reference TRBV30 and TRBJ1-6 for the parts outside the CDR3, the full variable domain is SQTIHQWPATLVQPVGSPLSLECTVEGTSNPNLYWYRQAAGRGLQLLFYSVGIGQISSEVPQNLSASRPQDRQFILSSKKLLLSDSGFYLCAWSQTPTRNSPLHFGNGTRLTVT.

This rearrangement joins TRBV29-1 to TRBJ1-4; TRBD1 matches 7 bases. CDR3 length equals 13 residues. Germline V gene data show CDR1 as SQVTM and CDR2 as ANQGSEA. Trimming took 7 bases from V and 8 from J; bases not matched to a gene: 10. CDR3 loop: CSAGQVLDEKLFF. CDR3 in DNA: TGCAGCGCCGGACAGGTACTAGACGAAAAACTGTTTTTT.

The chain is built from TRBV4-1 and TRBJ2-3; D is uncertain. CDR3 length: 15 amino acids. V dropped 3 bases and J dropped 2 bases, with 12 bases sitting between them. Looked up from germline, CDR1 is MGHRA and CDR2 is YSYEKL. CDR3 region: CASSQSLVNTDTQYF. The CDR3 DNA is TGCGCCAGCAGCCAGAGTTTGGTCAACACAGATACGCAGTATTTT.

V is TRBV4-3 and J is TRBJ2-4; TRBD2 agrees at 14 bases. V gave up 3 bases and J gave up 1 base; unmatched junction bases: 2. Germline V CDR1 and CDR2: LGHNA, YSLEER. The CDR3 spans 17 residues. CDR3 in amino acids: CASSQRTSGGAKNIQYF. In DNA form, the CDR3 reads TGCGCCAGCAGCCAGCGGACTAGCGGGGGGGCCAAAAACATTCAGTACTTC.

A single count supports this clone. This rearrangement joins TRBV7-2 to TRBJ1-3; no firm D call. The CDR3 has 14 amino acids. The ends were cut back, 4 bases at V and 4 bases at J, with 11 bases in the middle. Germline V CDR1 and CDR2: SGHTA, FQGNSA. The CDR3 loop is CASSSSVKGNTIYF. The DNA of the CDR3 is TGTGCCAGCAGCTCCTCGGTGAAGGGAAACACCATATATTTT.